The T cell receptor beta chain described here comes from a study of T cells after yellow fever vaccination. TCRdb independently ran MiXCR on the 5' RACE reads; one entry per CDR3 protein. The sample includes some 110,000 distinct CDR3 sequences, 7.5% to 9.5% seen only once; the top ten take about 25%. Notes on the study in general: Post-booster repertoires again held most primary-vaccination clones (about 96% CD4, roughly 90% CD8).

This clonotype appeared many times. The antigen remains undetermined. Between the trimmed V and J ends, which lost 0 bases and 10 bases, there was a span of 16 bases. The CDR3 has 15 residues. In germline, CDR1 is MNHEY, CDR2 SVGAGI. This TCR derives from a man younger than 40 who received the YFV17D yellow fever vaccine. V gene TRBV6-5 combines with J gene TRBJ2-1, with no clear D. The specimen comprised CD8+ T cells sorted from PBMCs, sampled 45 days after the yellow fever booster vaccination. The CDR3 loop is CASSYSNVPAQEQFF. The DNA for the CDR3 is TGTGCCAGCAGTTACTCGAATGTTCCTGCGCAGGAGCAGTTCTTC.